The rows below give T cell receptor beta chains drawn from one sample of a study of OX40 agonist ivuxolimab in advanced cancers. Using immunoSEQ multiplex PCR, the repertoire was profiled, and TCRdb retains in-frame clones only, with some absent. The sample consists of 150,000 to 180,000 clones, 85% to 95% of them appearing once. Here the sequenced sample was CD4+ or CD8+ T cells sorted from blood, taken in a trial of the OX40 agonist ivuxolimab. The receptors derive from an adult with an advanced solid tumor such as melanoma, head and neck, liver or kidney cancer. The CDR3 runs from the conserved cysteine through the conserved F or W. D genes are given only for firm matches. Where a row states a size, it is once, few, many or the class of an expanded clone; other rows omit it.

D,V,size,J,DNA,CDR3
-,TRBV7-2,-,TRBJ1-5,TGTGCCAGCAGCTTAGATGGGGGGCGGCCCCAGCATTTT,CASSLDGGRPQHF
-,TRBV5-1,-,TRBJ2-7,TGCGCCAGCAGCTCTACAGCGCCCCAGACCTACGAGCAGTACTTC,CASSSTAPQTYEQYF
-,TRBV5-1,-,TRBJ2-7,TGCGCCAGCAGAGCAGAATCCTACGAGCAGTACTTC,CASRAESYEQYF
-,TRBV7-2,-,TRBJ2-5,TGTGCCAGCAGCCGGCGGAATCCGGGGGGCCCTGGGACCCAGTACTTC,CASSRRNPGGPGTQYF
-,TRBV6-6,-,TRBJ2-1,TGTGCCAGCAACCGATTAAACAATGAGCAGTTCTTC,CASNRLNNEQFF
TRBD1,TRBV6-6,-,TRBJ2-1,TGTGCCAGCAGCCGGACAGGTAGGAATGAGCAGTTCTTC,CASSRTGRNEQFF
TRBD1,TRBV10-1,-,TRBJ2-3,TGCGCCAGCAGTACGGACAGGGAAAAAACAGATACGCAGTATTTT,CASSTDREKTDTQYF
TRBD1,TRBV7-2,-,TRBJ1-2,TGTGCCAGCAGCTTAACCCCGTATAGACAGGGAGGGGGCTACACCTTC,CASSLTPYRQGGGYTF
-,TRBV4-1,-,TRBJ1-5,TGCGCCAGCAGCCAAGATCACCTTAATCAGCCCCAGCATTTT,CASSQDHLNQPQHF
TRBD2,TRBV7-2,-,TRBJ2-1,TGTGCCAGCAGCTTAGGTGGACTAGCGGGAGGGAGGGGCGATGAGCAGTTCTTC,CASSLGGLAGGRGDEQFF
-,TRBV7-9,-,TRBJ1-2,TGTGCCAGCAGCCCAGGACACGGGCGGTATGGCTACACCTTC,CASSPGHGRYGYTF
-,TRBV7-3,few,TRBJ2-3,TGTGCCAGCAGCTCCGAGCCCCTTAGGTCAGATACGCAGTATTTT,CASSSEPLRSDTQYF
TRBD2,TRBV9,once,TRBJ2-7,TGTGCCAGCAGCGTAGGGGGGACTAGCGGGAACTACGAGCAGTACTTC,CASSVGGTSGNYEQYF
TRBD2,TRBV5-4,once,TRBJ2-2,TGTGCCAGCAGCCCGACCACTAGCGGGGGGGCCACCGGGGAGCTGTTTTTT,CASSPTTSGGATGELFF
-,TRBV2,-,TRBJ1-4,TGTGCCAGCAGTGAACCGGGCCAGGCCCTCCGGCTGTTTTTT,CASSEPGQALRLFF
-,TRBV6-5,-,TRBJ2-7,TGTGCCAGCAGTTACTCGACCAGGGTGCGCGGGCAGTACTTC,CASSYSTRVRGQYF
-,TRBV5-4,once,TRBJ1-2,TGTGCCAGCAGCTTGGCCGGGACCGAAAAGCTCTATGGCTACACCTTC,CASSLAGTEKLYGYTF
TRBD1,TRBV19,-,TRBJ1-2,TGTGCCAGTAGTAGACAGGGTTTTACGGATGGCTACACCTTC,CASSRQGFTDGYTF